This T cell receptor beta chain was recorded in a study of T cell repertoires in cytomegalovirus infection. Study at large: An indication of both CMV infection and matching HLA type came from public TCR beta signatures.

As to this clonotype: As yet, its antigen is unknown.

TCRdb re-derived calls from the reads in MiXCR, one entry per CDR3 protein. Found here are under 850,000 distinct CDR3 sequences, about a third of them singletons; the top ten hold 2.8%. This CDR3 comprises 15 residues. Looked up from germline, CDR1 is SGHTA and CDR2 is FQGTGA. Trimming at V came to 2 bases and at J to 0 bases, leaving 3 bases not matched to a gene. General study findings and limits: There were HLA-C-restricted CMV-specific TCR beta clonotypes dominating the ex vivo response.

The sample consisted of PBMCs. This clonotype was sampled from a human donor in good health (CMV status not recorded). Some clones in this sample may be carry-over from other donors' samples. The V call is TRBV7-3, the J call TRBJ1-2; 7 bases map to TRBD1. The DNA of the CDR3 is TGTGCCAGCAGCTTAGGGACAGATCCTAACTATGGCTACACCTTC. This translates into CASSLGTDPNYGYTF.